The 13 T cell receptor beta chains reported below all come from one sample, sequenced in a study of T cells in Graves' hyperthyroidism and ophthalmopathy. TCR beta CDR3 regions were amplified from RNA. First-round RT-PCR with HTBI primers amplified the TCR CDR3 region. Using its own MiXCR run on the multiplex PCR reads, TCRdb lists one record per CDR3 protein. Of around 580,000 distinct CDR3 sequences listed, around 46% were seen once; the top ten hold 7.5% to 8.5%. Sequencing used peripheral blood or thyroid tissue (not recorded which). The receptors were sampled from a woman younger than 35 with Graves' hyperthyroidism.

This clonotype was seen ten or more times. V is TRBV7-2 and J is TRBJ1-2; tentative D call: TRBD1 (6 bases). The CDR3 is 16 residues long. With 1 base removed from V and 10 bases from J, the gap between germline ends came to 22 bases. Germline CDR1 SGHTA, CDR2 FQGNSA. The CDR3 sequence is CASSLEKGVSQIDYTF. The CDR3 DNA sequence: TGTGCCAGCAGCTTAGAGAAGGGGGTTTCCCAGATTGACTACACCTTC. The variable domain in full, completed from reference TRBV7-2 and TRBJ1-2, reads GAGVSQSPSNKVTEKGKDVELRCDPISGHTALYWYRQSLGQGLEFLIYFQGNSAPDKSGLPSDRFSAERTGGSVSTLTIQRTQQEDSAVYLCASSLEKGVSQIDYTFGSGTRLTVV.

This clonotype appeared a few times. In DNA, the CDR3 is TGTGCCAGCAGTGTAGTCAGCACAGATACGCAGTATTTT. It yields the protein CASSVVSTDTQYF. The rearrangement joins TRBV2 to TRBJ2-3; D is unclear. Trimming took 4 bases from V and 0 from J, leaving 5 bases between them. Germline-derived CDR1 and CDR2 are SNHLY and FYNNEI. This CDR3 region has 13 residues.

The chain joins TRBV7-9 to TRBJ1-5, with D hard to call. The V end lost 5 bases, the J end lost 9 bases, and 14 bases lay between the germline ends. The germline V gene encodes CDR1 SEHNR and CDR2 FQNEAQ (reference sequence). This CDR3 contains 13 residues. The CDR3 region has the DNA TGTGCCAGCAGCCAGAAACAGAGGTCGCCCCAGCATTTT. The encoded protein is CASSQKQRSPQHF.

The chain uses TRBV7-9 and TRBJ2-7, with 11 bases identical to TRBD2. This CDR3 is 14 amino acids long. Germline V gene lookup returns CDR1 SEHNR and CDR2 FQNEAQ (reference sequence). V shed 8 bases, J shed 3 bases, and the junction held 6 bases outside the gene matches. CDR3 nucleotide sequence: TGTGCCAGCGAGCAGGGACTAGCGGTCTACGAGCAGTACTTC. It codes for CASEQGLAVYEQYF.

The J gene is TRBJ1-3, the V gene TRBV19; D possibly corresponds to TRBD1 (6 bases). Trimming took 4 bases from V and 3 from J, leaving 10 bases between them. This CDR3 region has 14 residues. From germline, CDR1 is LNHDA and CDR2 SQIVND (reference sequence). CDR3 region: CASSTTGFGNTIYF. DNA for the CDR3: TGTGCCAGTAGTACGACAGGCTTTGGAAACACCATATATTTT.

This clonotype has at least ten counts. V and J are TRBV29-1 and TRBJ1-1; D gene ambiguous. Germline values: CDR1 SQVTM, CDR2 ANQGSEA. The CDR3 extends over 12 amino acids. The V end lost 4 bases, the J end lost 0 bases, and 6 bases lay between the germline ends. CDR3 nucleotides: TGCAGCGTTGTCGCTCTGAACACTGAAGCTTTCTTT. Its translation: CSVVALNTEAFF.

The V gene is TRBV2, the J gene TRBJ2-5, with 10 positions matching TRBD1. With 6 bases clipped from V and 4 bases from J, the junction kept 8 bases outside the gene matches. The CDR3 extends over 15 amino acids. Germline lookup yields CDR1 SNHLY and CDR2 FYNNEI. Written as DNA, the CDR3 is TGTGCCAGCAGGACGGGGACAGGGGCCGGAGAGACCCAGTACTTC. It codes for CASRTGTGAGETQYF.

This clonotype has at least ten counts. This chain joins TRBV20-1 and TRBJ2-7, with D uncertain. The germline CDR1 and CDR2 sequences are DFQATT and SNEGSKA (reference sequence). The CDR3 length is 18 residues. V was trimmed by 0 bases and J by 3 bases, leaving 24 bases between them. CDR3 bases: TGCAGTGCTAGAGATCAATCAGACTTGCTGAAGGCGCACTACGAGCAGTACTTC. As protein: CSARDQSDLLKAHYEQYF.

The chain uses TRBV6-2 or TRBV6-3 and TRBJ1-3; D ambiguous. V was clipped by 8 bases and J by 0 bases, with 17 bases between them. Germline V gene data show CDR1 as MNHEY and CDR2 as SVGEGT. This CDR3 has 16 amino acids. CDR3 sequence (DNA): TGTGCCAGCCGAAGCACGCCGGTCGACTCTGGAAACACCATATATTTT. The encoded protein is CASRSTPVDSGNTIYF.

The chain uses TRBV20-1 and TRBJ2-7; D remains unclear. Germline-derived CDR1 and CDR2 are DFQATT and SNEGSKA (reference sequence). This CDR3 is built from 14 residues. V was shortened by 0 bases and J by 2 bases, with 11 bases between the two germline ends. CDR3 loop: CSARDSLVPYEQYF. CDR3 DNA: TGCAGTGCTAGAGATTCTCTAGTTCCCTACGAGCAGTACTTC.

The sample holds one count of this clonotype. The chain has TRBV29-1 and TRBJ2-7; TRBD2 matches 9 bases. The V gene's germline CDR1 is SQVTM and CDR2 ANQGSEA. The ends lost 0 bases at V and 5 bases at J; junction bases unmatched: 8. This CDR3 is 15 amino acids long. Here the CDR3 DNA reads TGCAGCGTTGAAGATCAGGGGGGCGGGAGGGACGAGCAGTACTTC. Translated: CSVEDQGGGRDEQYF.

The chain has TRBV10-3 and TRBJ2-7; 7 bases align to TRBD1. The CDR3 has 12 residues. CDR1 and CDR2 from the germline V gene are ENHRY and SYGVKD. V was clipped by 7 bases and J by 6 bases; unmatched bases: 6. CDR3 residues: CAIKRQGSEQYF. Here the CDR3 DNA reads TGTGCCATCAAGAGACAGGGTTCCGAGCAGTACTTC.

This clonotype has a count of ten or more. V is TRBV11-2 and J is TRBJ2-5, with a weak D call TRBD2 (6 bases). CDR1 and CDR2 (germline): SGHAT, FQNNGV. This CDR3 is 16 amino acids long. V lost 2 bases to trimming and J lost 2 bases, with 15 bases between them. CDR3 DNA sequence: TGTGCCAGCAGCTTATGGAGGGCGGGATATCAAGAGACCCAGTACTTC. This translates into CASSLWRAGYQETQYF.